This TCR beta chain was documented in a study of type 1 regulatory T cells. Overall study: This in vitro CD4 product, T-allo10, is enriched for Tr1 cells and alloantigen-specific.

T-allo10 cells from the graft donor were described as anergic, host-alloantigen-specific, and alloantigen-specific suppressors. This clonotype ranks as medium-sized. Its antigen is unidentified. Germline V lookup: CDR1 SEHNR, CDR2 FQNEAQ (reference sequence). V was cut by 3 bases and J by 6 bases, with 11 bases left in between. The CDR3 has 13 amino acids. TCRdb reanalysed the reads using MiXCR and keeps one entry per CDR3 protein. The table has some 5,800 distinct CDR3 sequences, under 30% seen once. This sequence joins TRBV7-9 and TRBJ1-1; D remains ambiguous. The sample comprised cultured T cells, either the whole culture or a sorted T cell fraction (not recorded which). Stated subset: Tr1-enriched cell product generated in vitro against host alloantigens. This clonotype was obtained from a human donor in good health. The CDR3 bases are TGTGCCAGCAGCTTGCTAGTATTCGCTGAAGCTTTCTTT. The encoded protein is CASSLLVFAEAFF.